This passage covers 23 T cell receptor beta chains from one sample sequenced in a study of shared clonotypes between healthy human individuals. The data were produced by immunoSEQ multiplex PCR, yet TCRdb's version contains in-frame clones alone and is incomplete. The sample holds roughly 220,000 clones; approximately 65% are singletons and the top ten take 11%. Material: memory CD4+ T cells sorted from blood. Subset here: CD45RA-negative fraction. Receptors originate from a man aged 25-45 years in good health.

This clone came up many times. The chain is built from TRBV19 and TRBJ1-1; D is uncertain. The CDR3 is made up of 15 amino acids. The ends were cut back, 3 bases at V and 0 bases at J, with 11 bases in the middle. Germline-derived CDR1 and CDR2 are LNHDA and SQIVND (reference sequence). The CDR3 nucleotides read TGTGCCAGTAGTATCTCGGCAGTCATGAACACTGAAGCTTTCTTT. Translating it yields CASSISAVMNTEAFF.

This clone was picked up a small number of times. This chain joins TRBV29-1 and TRBJ2-7; D is possibly TRBD1 (6 bases). Germline CDR1 reads SQVTM; CDR2 reads ANQGSEA. V lost 7 bases and J lost 5, with 27 bases in between. The CDR3 runs 16 residues. The CDR3 here is CSAAGEEQGSQDEQYF. DNA of the CDR3: TGCAGCGCCGCTGGGGAAGAACAGGGTAGCCAAGACGAGCAGTACTTC.

For the CDR3, the DNA is TGTGCCAGCTCTAGGGGACAGGGAGCTTTCTTT. It translates to CASSRGQGAFF. The rearrangement uses TRBV6-1 and TRBJ1-1, with TRBD1 matching over 9 bases. After removal of 8 bases from V and 10 bases from J, the junction contained 5 bases not matched to a gene. CDR1 MNHNS and CDR2 SASEGT come from the germline V gene. This CDR3 contains 11 residues.

The V call is TRBV14, the J call TRBJ2-5; tentatively, D is TRBD1 or TRBD2 (6 bases each). This CDR3 is 13 amino acids long. The germline V gene has CDR1 SGHDN and CDR2 FVKESK. Trimming removed 0 bases at V and 9 bases at J, with 11 bases between. DNA of the CDR3: TGTGCCAGCAGCCAAGATAGGAGGGGGGCCCAGTACTTC. This gives the protein CASSQDRRGAQYF. Complete variable domain (other parts from reference TRBV14 and TRBJ2-5): EAGVTQFPSHSVIEKGQTVTLRCDPISGHDNLYWYRRVMGKEIKFLLHFVKESKQDESGMPNNRFLAERTGGTYSTLKVQPAELEDSGVYFCASSQDRRGAQYFGPGTRLLVL.

This chain connects TRBV6-6 to TRBJ2-2, with 12 bases identical to TRBD2. Germline V gives CDR1 MNHNY, CDR2 SVGAGI (reference sequence). Losses at the gene ends were 6 bases for V and 3 bases for J; bases not matched to a gene: 5. There are 16 residues in the CDR3. CDR3 loop: CASRPLAGGYTGELFF. In nucleotides, the CDR3 is TGTGCCAGCAGACCTCTAGCGGGAGGGTACACCGGGGAGCTGTTTTTT.

The chain recombines TRBV7-3 with TRBJ1-5; D is unclear. The CDR3 has 13 residues. Germline assignment: CDR1 SGHTA and CDR2 FQGTGA. Trimming pared 2 bases from V and 3 bases from J, leaving 5 bases between. CDR3 protein: CASSLGVNQPQHF. CDR3 in DNA: TGTGCCAGCAGCTTAGGGGTCAATCAGCCCCAGCATTTT.

The genes are TRBV5-1 and TRBJ2-6, with 11 bases fitting TRBD1. V lost 2 bases and J lost 4; bases outside the gene matches: 8. Germline-derived CDR1 and CDR2 are SGHRS and YFSETQ. This CDR3 contains 18 residues. CDR3 protein: CASSFIGQGATGANVLTF. CDR3 nucleotide sequence: TGCGCCAGCAGCTTCATCGGACAGGGGGCTACAGGGGCCAACGTCCTGACTTTC.

The CDR3 protein is CASSLDGAGDYEQYF. In nucleotides, the CDR3 is TGTGCCAGCAGCTTAGACGGGGCAGGGGACTACGAGCAGTACTTC. The chain couples TRBV11-3 to TRBJ2-7; tentative D call: TRBD1 (6 bases). The CDR3 runs to 15 residues. Germline V gene lookup returns CDR1 SGHNT and CDR2 YENEEA. Trimming took off 0 bases at V and 3 bases at J, with 12 bases between the two ends.

V usage is TRBV11-3 and J usage is TRBJ2-7; 10 positions match TRBD2. The CDR3 totals 13 residues. V trimming: 5 bases; J trimming: 5 bases; junction bases outside the gene matches: 3. In germline, CDR1 is SGHNT, CDR2 YENEEA. The CDR3 loop reads CASSHLAGDEQYF. CDR3 DNA sequence: TGTGCCAGCAGCCACCTAGCGGGAGACGAGCAGTACTTC.

The J gene is TRBJ2-4, the V gene TRBV4-3, with 14 positions matching TRBD2. The germline CDR1 and CDR2 sequences are LGHNA and YSLEER. The CDR3 has 18 residues. The trim removed 0 bases at V and 3 bases at J, leaving 4 bases unmatched. CDR3 in amino acids: CASSQEGTSGSVKNIQYF. The CDR3 bases are TGCGCCAGCAGCCAAGAGGGGACTAGCGGGAGTGTCAAAAACATTCAGTACTTC.

This clone was seen at least ten times. The identical CDR3 is also encoded by other nucleotide sequences in the sample. V and J are TRBV6-1 and TRBJ2-7; weak D call: TRBD2 (6 bases). Germline V gives CDR1 MNHNS, CDR2 SASEGT. Trimming stripped 2 bases from V and 0 bases from J, with 8 bases between. There are 14 residues in the CDR3. The CDR3 sequence is CASSESGLSYEQYF. The CDR3 coding sequence is TGTGCCAGCAGTGAATCGGGACTCTCCTACGAGCAGTACTTC.

The V and J genes are TRBV5-4 and TRBJ2-2, with D tentatively TRBD2 (6 bases). The CDR3 contains 15 residues. CDR1 is SGHNT and CDR2 is YYREEE in the germline V gene (reference sequence). The germline V and J ends were trimmed by 6 bases and 4 bases, with 16 bases remaining between them. The CDR3 nucleotides read TGTGCCAGCACCTGGGGGGTGTCGGGCACCGGGGAGCTGTTTTTT. Protein: CASTWGVSGTGELFF.

J is TRBJ2-1 and V is TRBV5-1; 8 bases agree with TRBD2. With V trimmed by 4 bases and J by 3 bases, 6 bases remained unmatched. CDR1 SGHRS and CDR2 YFSETQ come from the germline V gene. This CDR3 spans 15 amino acids. The CDR3 coding sequence is TGCGCCAGCAGCCTTTTAGCGGGACTCTACAATGAGCAGTTCTTC. Protein: CASSLLAGLYNEQFF.

Concerning this clone itself: A read error may produce the germline difference seen at one junction end. The chain couples TRBV11-3 to TRBJ1-4, with 7 nucleotides matching TRBD1. The CDR3 totals 14 residues. Per the germline V gene, CDR1 is SGHNT and CDR2 is YENEEA. The CDR3 here is CASSETGVDGKTVF. In DNA form, the CDR3 reads TGTGCCAGCAGCGAAACAGGGGTCGATGGAAAAACTGTTTTT.

The chain is built from TRBV4-2 and TRBJ2-5; 9 bases are a match to TRBD2. CDR3 length equals 15 residues. Germline loops: CDR1 LGHNA, CDR2 YNFKEQ. Trimming cost V 2 bases and J 5 bases; bases outside gene matches: 6. CDR3 nucleotide sequence: TGTGCCAGCAGCCAATATAGCGGGAGAAGGGAGACCCAGTACTTC. Its translation is CASSQYSGRRETQYF.

This clone occurred a few times. This chain connects TRBV5-1 to TRBJ1-2, with D unresolved. Germline V gene sequence: CDR1 SGHRS, CDR2 YFSETQ. The CDR3 has 14 amino acids. With 0 bases removed from V and 7 bases from J, the gap between germline ends came to 13 bases. The CDR3 nucleotides read TGCGCCAGCAGCTTGGGGGCTGGGTTACGTGGCTACACCTTC. Translated: CASSLGAGLRGYTF.

V and J are TRBV10-3 and TRBJ1-2; D gene ambiguous. V lost 4 bases, J lost 3 bases, and 15 bases lay in between. CDR1 and CDR2 (germline): ENHRY, SYGVKD. The CDR3 totals 15 residues. In DNA, the CDR3 is TGTGCCATCAGTGGGACTCTCTCTAGAGACTATGGCTACACCTTC. Its translation is CAISGTLSRDYGYTF.

The chain is built from TRBV28 and TRBJ2-1, with TRBD2 identical over 9 bases. Germline CDR1 reads MDHEN; CDR2 reads SYDVKM. V shed 3 bases, J shed 6 bases, and the junction held 9 bases outside the gene matches. This CDR3 comprises 16 residues. The CDR3 region has the DNA TGTGCCAGCAGTTTCGGCGGGGCGGGGGGGGGCAATGAGCAGTTCTTC. Encoded protein: CASSFGGAGGGNEQFF. Full variable domain (outside the CDR3, taken from reference TRBV28 and TRBJ2-1): DVKVTQSSRYLVKRTGEKVFLECVQDMDHENMFWYRQDPGLGLRLIYFSYDVKMKEKGDIPEGYSVSREKKERFSLILESASTNQTSMYLCASSFGGAGGGNEQFFGPGTRLTVL.

This clone was seen a few times. V and J are TRBV27 and TRBJ2-7; tentatively, D is TRBD1 (6 bases). Germline V gene lookup returns CDR1 MNHEY and CDR2 SMNVEV (reference sequence). Trimming stripped 5 bases from V and 2 bases from J, with 16 bases between. The CDR3 sequence is 15 residues long. The CDR3 DNA sequence: TGTGCCAGCAGTCCAAGCACAGGGTTCACCTACGAGCAGTACTTC. Translated, it gives CASSPSTGFTYEQYF.

The chain couples TRBV10-3 to TRBJ1-2; 8 nucleotides align to TRBD1. J lost 4 bases, V lost 7 bases, and 8 bases had no gene match. The CDR3 loop spans 14 amino acids. Germline CDR1 and CDR2: ENHRY and SYGVKD. CDR3 sequence reads: CAITNRGDSYGYTF. The CDR3 DNA reads as TGTGCCATCACTAACAGGGGGGATAGCTATGGCTACACCTTC.

The genes are TRBV28 and TRBJ1-5; D perhaps matches TRBD1 (5 bases). The CDR3 loop spans 13 amino acids. In germline, CDR1 is MDHEN, CDR2 SYDVKM. The germline V and J ends were trimmed by 8 bases and 2 bases, with 10 bases remaining between them. CDR3 region: CASGREGNQPQHF. As DNA, the CDR3 is TGTGCCAGCGGCAGGGAGGGCAATCAGCCCCAGCATTTT. Supplemented by reference TRBV28 and TRBJ1-5, the full variable domain reads DVKVTQSSRYLVKRTGEKVFLECVQDMDHENMFWYRQDPGLGLRLIYFSYDVKMKEKGDIPEGYSVSREKKERFSLILESASTNQTSMYLCASGREGNQPQHFGDGTRLSIL.

The chain combines TRBV27 with TRBJ1-5; 8 bases map to TRBD1. Per germline, CDR1 MNHEY and CDR2 SMNVEV (reference sequence). Trimming at V came to 6 bases and at J to 5 bases, leaving 3 bases not matched to a gene. The CDR3 is made up of 13 amino acids. In DNA form, the CDR3 reads TGTGCCAGCAGCAAGACAGGGGATCAGCCCCAGCATTTT. Translation: CASSKTGDQPQHF.

This clone has only a few counts. V usage is TRBV2 and J usage is TRBJ2-7; TRBD1 agrees at 7 bases. There are 14 residues in the CDR3. V lost 3 bases, J lost 0 bases, and 2 bases stayed unmatched. The germline V gene has CDR1 SNHLY and CDR2 FYNNEI. CDR3: CASSDPGGSYEQYF. The DNA for the CDR3 is TGTGCCAGCAGTGACCCAGGGGGCTCCTACGAGCAGTACTTC.